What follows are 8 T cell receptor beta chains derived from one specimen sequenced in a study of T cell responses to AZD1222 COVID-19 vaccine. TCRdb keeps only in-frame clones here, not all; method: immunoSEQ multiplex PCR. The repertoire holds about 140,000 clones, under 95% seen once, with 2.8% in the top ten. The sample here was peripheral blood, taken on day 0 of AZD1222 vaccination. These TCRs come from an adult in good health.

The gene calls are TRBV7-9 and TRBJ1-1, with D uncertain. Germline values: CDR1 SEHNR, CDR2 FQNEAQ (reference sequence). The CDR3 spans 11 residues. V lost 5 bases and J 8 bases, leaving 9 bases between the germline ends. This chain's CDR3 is CASSHITEAFF. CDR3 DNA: TGTGCCAGCAGCCATATAACAGAAGCTTTCTTT.

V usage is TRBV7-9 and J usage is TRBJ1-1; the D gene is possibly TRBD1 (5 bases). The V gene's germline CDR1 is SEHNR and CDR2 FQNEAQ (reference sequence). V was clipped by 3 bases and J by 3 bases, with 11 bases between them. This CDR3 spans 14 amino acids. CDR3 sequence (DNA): TGTGCCAGCAGCTTTCCGGGGGACGACACTGAAGCTTTCTTT. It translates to CASSFPGDDTEAFF.

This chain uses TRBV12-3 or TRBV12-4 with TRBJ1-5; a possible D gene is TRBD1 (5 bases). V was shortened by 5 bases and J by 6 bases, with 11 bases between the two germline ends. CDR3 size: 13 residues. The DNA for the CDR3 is TGTGCCAGCAGTGGTTCGGGGCTTCAGCCCCAGCATTTT. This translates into CASSGSGLQPQHF.

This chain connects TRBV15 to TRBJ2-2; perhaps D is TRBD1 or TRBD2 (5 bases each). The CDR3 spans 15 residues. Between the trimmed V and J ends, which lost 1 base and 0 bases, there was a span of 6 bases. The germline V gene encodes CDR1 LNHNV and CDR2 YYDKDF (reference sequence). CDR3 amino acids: CATSRVGANTGELFF. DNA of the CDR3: TGTGCCACCAGCAGAGTGGGGGCGAACACCGGGGAGCTGTTTTTT.

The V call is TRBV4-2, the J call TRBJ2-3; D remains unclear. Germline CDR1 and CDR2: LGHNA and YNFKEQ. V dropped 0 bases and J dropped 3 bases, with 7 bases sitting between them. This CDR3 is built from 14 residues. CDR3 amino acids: CASSQDSGTDTQYF. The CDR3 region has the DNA TGTGCCAGCAGCCAAGATTCCGGGACAGATACGCAGTATTTT.

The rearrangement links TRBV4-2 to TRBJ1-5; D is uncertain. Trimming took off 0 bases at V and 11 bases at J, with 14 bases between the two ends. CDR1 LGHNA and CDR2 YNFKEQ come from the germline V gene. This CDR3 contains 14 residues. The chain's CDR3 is CASSQDWQSVAQHF. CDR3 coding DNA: TGTGCCAGCAGCCAAGATTGGCAGAGTGTGGCCCAGCATTTT.

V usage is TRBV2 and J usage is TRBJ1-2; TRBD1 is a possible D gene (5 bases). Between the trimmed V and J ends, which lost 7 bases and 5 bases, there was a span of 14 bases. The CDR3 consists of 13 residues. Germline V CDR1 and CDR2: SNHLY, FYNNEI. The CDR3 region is CASTGGGTYGYTF. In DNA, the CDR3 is TGTGCCAGCACCGGAGGCGGGACTTATGGCTACACCTTC.

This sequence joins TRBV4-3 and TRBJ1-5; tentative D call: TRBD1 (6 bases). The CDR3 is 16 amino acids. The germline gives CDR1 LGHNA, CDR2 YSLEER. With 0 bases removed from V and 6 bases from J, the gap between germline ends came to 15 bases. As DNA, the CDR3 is TGCGCCAGCAGCCAAGATCGAAGACAGGACGGTCAGCCCCAGCATTTT. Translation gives CASSQDRRQDGQPQHF.